Presented here are 13 T cell receptor beta chains from one specimen sequenced in a study of cytomegalovirus exposure and HLA in healthy donors. 13 Jbeta primers and 60 Vbeta primers were used for the PCR. TCRdb keeps only in-frame clones here, not all; method: immunoSEQ multiplex PCR. The repertoire holds about 190,000 clones, with 79% as singletons. The material sequenced was PBMCs. The receptors originated from a young woman in good health and CMV-seronegative.

This clone was seen once. V and J are TRBV4-3 and TRBJ2-7; the match to TRBD2 covers 8 bases. CDR3 length: 19 amino acids. With V trimmed by 0 bases and J by 2 bases, 15 bases remained unmatched. The germline CDR1 and CDR2 sequences are LGHNA and YSLEER. CDR3 protein: CASSQDSPPLAASTYEQYF. CDR3 bases: TGCGCCAGCAGCCAAGACTCCCCCCCACTAGCGGCTTCTACCTACGAGCAGTACTTC.

This clone was recorded only once. V and J are TRBV27 and TRBJ2-3; 8 bases are shared with TRBD2. The germline gives CDR1 MNHEY, CDR2 SMNVEV (reference sequence). Trimming at V came to 2 bases and at J to 4 bases, leaving 5 bases not matched to a gene. CDR3 length equals 15 residues. The chain's CDR3 is CASSLRGGAPDTQYF. CDR3 coding DNA: TGTGCCAGCAGTTTACGGGGGGGGGCCCCAGATACGCAGTATTTT.

This chain uses TRBV30 with TRBJ2-3; no clear D gene. This CDR3 is 12 amino acids long. CDR1 and CDR2 from the germline V gene are GTSNPN and SVGIG (reference sequence). Trimming pared 3 bases from V and 3 bases from J, leaving 7 bases between. In nucleotides, the CDR3 is TGTGCCTGGAGCCCCGGTACAGATACGCAGTATTTT. Protein: CAWSPGTDTQYF.

The chain is built from TRBV18 and TRBJ2-5; 7 bases are shared with TRBD2. The ends lost 6 bases at V and 4 bases at J; junction bases unmatched: 14. CDR3 length: 16 amino acids. CDR1 KGHSH and CDR2 LQKENI come from the germline V gene. Here the CDR3 DNA reads TGTGCCAGCTCCCCAGAAGGGCTAGCGGCTTTAGAGACCCAGTACTTC. Residues: CASSPEGLAALETQYF.

There are a few counts of this clone. The gene calls are TRBV6-5 and TRBJ1-1; TRBD1 matches 7 bases. After removal of 3 bases from V and 2 bases from J, the junction contained 3 bases not matched to a gene. The CDR3 is 14 amino acids. The V gene's germline CDR1 is MNHEY and CDR2 SVGAGI. The CDR3 bases are TGTGCCAGCAGTTATCCAGGGGGTAACACTGAAGCTTTCTTT. It yields the protein CASSYPGGNTEAFF.

A word on this clone: The sample carries other DNA sequences with the same CDR3. This rearrangement joins TRBV27 to TRBJ2-7; D is undetermined. CDR1 is MNHEY and CDR2 is SMNVEV in the germline V gene (reference sequence). The CDR3 consists of 11 residues. Trimming cost V 4 bases and J 3 bases, with 4 bases left between them. This chain's CDR3 is CASSSGYEQYF. The CDR3 region has the DNA TGTGCCAGCAGTTCAGGCTACGAGCAGTACTTC.

This clone was recorded only once. This chain joins TRBV6-6 and TRBJ2-3; 8 bases map to TRBD1. CDR3 size: 15 residues. The germline CDR1 and CDR2 sequences are MNHNY and SVGAGI (reference sequence). Trimming took 3 bases from V and 3 from J; bases not matched to a gene: 5. The CDR3 sequence is CASSYRTGRTDTQYF. The CDR3 DNA follows: TGTGCCAGCAGTTATCGGACAGGGAGGACAGATACGCAGTATTTT.

The chain carries TRBV18 and TRBJ1-2, with TRBD1 as a possible D gene (6 bases). Germline assignment: CDR1 KGHSH and CDR2 LQKENI. Trimming took off 4 bases at V and 5 bases at J, with 11 bases between the two ends. There are 13 residues in the CDR3. CDR3 amino acids: CASSLNRDYGYTF. CDR3 sequence (DNA): TGTGCCAGCTCACTCAACAGGGATTATGGCTACACCTTC. Complete variable domain (other parts from reference TRBV18 and TRBJ1-2): NAGVMQNPRHLVRRRGQEARLRCSPMKGHSHVYWYRQLPEEGLKFMVYLQKENIIDESGMPKERFSAEFPKEGPSILRIQQVVRGDSAAYFCASSLNRDYGYTFGSGTRLTVV.

The rearrangement links TRBV2 to TRBJ1-5; TRBD1 matches 9 bases. With 6 bases clipped from V and 3 bases from J, the junction kept 12 bases outside the gene matches. The CDR3 runs 17 residues. The V gene's germline CDR1 is SNHLY and CDR2 FYNNEI. DNA for the CDR3: TGTGCCAGCAGGAGCCCTGGGACAGGGATGTACAATCAGCCCCAGCATTTT. Protein sequence: CASRSPGTGMYNQPQHF. Complete variable domain (other parts from reference TRBV2 and TRBJ1-5): EPEVTQTPSHQVTQMGQEVILRCVPISNHLYFYWYRQILGQKVEFLVSFYNNEISEKSEIFDDQFSVERPDGSNFTLKIRSTKLEDSAMYFCASRSPGTGMYNQPQHFGDGTRLSIL.

V gene TRBV11-1 combines with J gene TRBJ2-7, with TRBD2 as a possible D gene (5 bases). The CDR3 is made up of 13 amino acids. V was pared by 5 bases and J by 3 bases, with 11 bases between. Germline-derived CDR1 and CDR2 are SGHAT and FQDESV (reference sequence). The CDR3 loop reads CASSPGLNYEQYF. CDR3 nucleotides: TGTGCCAGCAGCCCTGGACTGAACTACGAGCAGTACTTC.

This chain connects TRBV19 to TRBJ2-1, with 14 bases lining up with TRBD2. Germline values: CDR1 LNHDA, CDR2 SQIVND (reference sequence). J was trimmed by 3 bases and V by 5 bases; bases with no gene match: 3. The CDR3 contains 16 residues. CDR3 in amino acids: CASSSGTSGGYNEQFF. In DNA form, the CDR3 reads TGTGCCAGTAGTTCAGGGACTAGCGGGGGCTACAATGAGCAGTTCTTC.

V gene TRBV7-2 combines with J gene TRBJ2-7; D is uncertain. Trimming pared 3 bases from V and 6 bases from J, leaving 12 bases between. The germline V gene has CDR1 SGHTA and CDR2 FQGNSA. The CDR3 totals 13 residues. The CDR3 loop is CASSLLSTGEQYF. In DNA form, the CDR3 reads TGTGCCAGCAGCTTGTTAAGTACGGGCGAGCAGTACTTC.

This rearrangement joins TRBV6-5 to TRBJ1-6; 9 bases are a match to TRBD1. J was trimmed by 10 bases and V by 5 bases; bases with no gene match: 6. This CDR3 has 14 amino acids. CDR1 and CDR2 (germline): MNHEY, SVGAGI. This CDR3 is CASSPGQGGSPLHF. The CDR3 coding sequence is TGTGCCAGCAGTCCGGGACAGGGTGGATCACCCCTCCACTTT.